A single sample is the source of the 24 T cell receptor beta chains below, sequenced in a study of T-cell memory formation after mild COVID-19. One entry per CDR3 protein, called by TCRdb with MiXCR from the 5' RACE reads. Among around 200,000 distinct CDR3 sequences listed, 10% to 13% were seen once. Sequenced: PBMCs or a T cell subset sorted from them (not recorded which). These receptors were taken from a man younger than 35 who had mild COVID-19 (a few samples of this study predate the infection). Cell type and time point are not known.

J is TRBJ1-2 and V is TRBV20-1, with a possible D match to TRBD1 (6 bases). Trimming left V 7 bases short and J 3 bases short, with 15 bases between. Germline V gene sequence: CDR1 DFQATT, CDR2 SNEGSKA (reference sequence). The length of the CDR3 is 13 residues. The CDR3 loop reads CSDKQGTDYGYTF. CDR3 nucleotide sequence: TGCAGTGACAAACAGGGCACGGACTATGGCTACACCTTC.

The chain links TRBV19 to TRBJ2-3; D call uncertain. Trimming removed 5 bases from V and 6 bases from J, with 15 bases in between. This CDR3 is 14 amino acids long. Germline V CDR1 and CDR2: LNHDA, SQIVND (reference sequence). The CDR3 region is CASSPWTAPDTQYF. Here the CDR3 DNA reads TGTGCCAGTAGTCCCTGGACGGCCCCCGATACGCAGTATTTT. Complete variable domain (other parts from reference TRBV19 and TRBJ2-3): DGGITQSPKYLFRKEGQNVTLSCEQNLNHDAMYWYRQDPGQGLRLIYYSQIVNDFQKGDIAEGYSVSREKKESFPLTVTSAQKNPTAFYLCASSPWTAPDTQYFGPGTRLTVL.

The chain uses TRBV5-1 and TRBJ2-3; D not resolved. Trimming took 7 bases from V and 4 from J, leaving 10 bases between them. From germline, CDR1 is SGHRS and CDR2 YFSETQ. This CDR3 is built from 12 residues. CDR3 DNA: TGCGCCAGCGGGGTCTCGGCAGATACGCAGTATTTT. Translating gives CASGVSADTQYF.

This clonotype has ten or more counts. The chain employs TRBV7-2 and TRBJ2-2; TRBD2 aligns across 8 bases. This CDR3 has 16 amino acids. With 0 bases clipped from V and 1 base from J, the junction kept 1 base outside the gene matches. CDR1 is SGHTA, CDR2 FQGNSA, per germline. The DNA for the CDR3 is TGTGCCAGCAGCTTAGCCCTAGCGGGGAACACCGGGGAGCTGTTTTTT. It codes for CASSLALAGNTGELFF.

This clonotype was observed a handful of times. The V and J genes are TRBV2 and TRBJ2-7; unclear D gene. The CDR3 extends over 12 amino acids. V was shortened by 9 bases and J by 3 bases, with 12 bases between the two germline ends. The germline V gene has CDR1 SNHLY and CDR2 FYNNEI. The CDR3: CASSPVNYEQYF. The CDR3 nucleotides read TGTGCCAGTTCACCAGTCAACTACGAGCAGTACTTC.

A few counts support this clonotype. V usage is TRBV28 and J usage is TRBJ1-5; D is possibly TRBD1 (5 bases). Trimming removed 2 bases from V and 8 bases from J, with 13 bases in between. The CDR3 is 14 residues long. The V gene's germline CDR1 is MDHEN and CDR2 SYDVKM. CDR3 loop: CASSLIRVDEPQHF. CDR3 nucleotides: TGTGCCAGCAGTTTAATCAGGGTAGATGAGCCCCAGCATTTT. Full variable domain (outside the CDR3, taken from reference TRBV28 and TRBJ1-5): DVKVTQSSRYLVKRTGEKVFLECVQDMDHENMFWYRQDPGLGLRLIYFSYDVKMKEKGDIPEGYSVSREKKERFSLILESASTNQTSMYLCASSLIRVDEPQHFGDGTRLSIL.

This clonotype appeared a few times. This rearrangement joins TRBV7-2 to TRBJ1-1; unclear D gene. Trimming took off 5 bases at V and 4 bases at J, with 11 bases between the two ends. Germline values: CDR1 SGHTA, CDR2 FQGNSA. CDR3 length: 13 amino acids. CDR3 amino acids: CASSTGVSTEAFF. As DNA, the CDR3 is TGTGCCAGCAGCACCGGTGTATCCACTGAAGCTTTCTTT.

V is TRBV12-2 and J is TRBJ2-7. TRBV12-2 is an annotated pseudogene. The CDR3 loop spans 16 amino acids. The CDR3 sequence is CASRLARRRSSYEQYF. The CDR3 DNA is TGTGCAAGTCGCTTAGCCCGGCGTAGGAGCTCCTACGAGCAGTACTTC.

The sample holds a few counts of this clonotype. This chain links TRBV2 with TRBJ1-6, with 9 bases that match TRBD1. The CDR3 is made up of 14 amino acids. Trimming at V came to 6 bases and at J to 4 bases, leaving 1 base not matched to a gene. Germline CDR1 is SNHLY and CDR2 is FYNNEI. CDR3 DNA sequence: TGTGCCAGCAGCGACAGGGGGTATAATTCACCCCTCCACTTT. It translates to CASSDRGYNSPLHF.

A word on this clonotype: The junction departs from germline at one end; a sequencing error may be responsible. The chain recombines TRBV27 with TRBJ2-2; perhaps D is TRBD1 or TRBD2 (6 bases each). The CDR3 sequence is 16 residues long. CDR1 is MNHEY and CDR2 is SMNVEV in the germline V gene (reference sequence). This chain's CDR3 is CASSSPETGMGGGELF. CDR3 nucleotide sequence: TGTGCCAGCAGTTCGCCGGAAACAGGGATGGGCGGCGGGGAGCTGTTT.

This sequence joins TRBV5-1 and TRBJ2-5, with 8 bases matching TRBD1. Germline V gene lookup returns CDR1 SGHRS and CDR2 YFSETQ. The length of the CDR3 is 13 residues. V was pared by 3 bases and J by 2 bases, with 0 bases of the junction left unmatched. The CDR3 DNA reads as TGCGCCAGCAGCTACAGGGGGCAAGAGACCCAGTACTTC. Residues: CASSYRGQETQYF.

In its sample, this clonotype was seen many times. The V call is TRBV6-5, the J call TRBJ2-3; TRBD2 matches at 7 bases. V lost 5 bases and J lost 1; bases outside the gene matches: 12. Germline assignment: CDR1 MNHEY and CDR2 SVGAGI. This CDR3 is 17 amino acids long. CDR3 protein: CASSGPGTKSGTDTQYF. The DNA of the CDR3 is TGTGCCAGCAGTGGACCCGGGACTAAGTCGGGCACAGATACGCAGTATTTT.

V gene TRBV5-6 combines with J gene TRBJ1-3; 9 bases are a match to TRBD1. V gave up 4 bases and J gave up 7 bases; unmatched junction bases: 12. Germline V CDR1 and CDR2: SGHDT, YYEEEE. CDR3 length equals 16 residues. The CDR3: CASSRPGTGPGNTIYF. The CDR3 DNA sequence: TGTGCCAGCAGCCGTCCCGGGACAGGGCCCGGGAACACCATATATTTT.

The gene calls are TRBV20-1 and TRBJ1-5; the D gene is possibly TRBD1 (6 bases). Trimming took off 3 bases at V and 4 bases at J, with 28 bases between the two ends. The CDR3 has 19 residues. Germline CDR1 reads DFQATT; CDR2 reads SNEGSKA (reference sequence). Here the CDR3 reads CSASISGKQGWFANQPQHF. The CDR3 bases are TGCAGTGCTAGCATTTCGGGAAAACAGGGTTGGTTTGCAAATCAGCCCCAGCATTTT.

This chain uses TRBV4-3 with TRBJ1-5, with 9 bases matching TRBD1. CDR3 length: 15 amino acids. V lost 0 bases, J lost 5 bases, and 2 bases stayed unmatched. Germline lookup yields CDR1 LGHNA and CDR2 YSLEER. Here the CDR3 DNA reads TGCGCCAGCAGCCAAGACAGACAGGGGGATCAGCCCCAGCATTTT. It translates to CASSQDRQGDQPQHF.

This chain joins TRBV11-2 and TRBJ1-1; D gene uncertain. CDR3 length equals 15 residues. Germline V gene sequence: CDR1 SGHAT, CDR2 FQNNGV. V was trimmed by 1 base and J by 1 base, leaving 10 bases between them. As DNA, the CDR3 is TGTGCCAGCAGCTTAGGTGGGTATCCGAACACTGAAGCTTTCTTT. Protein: CASSLGGYPNTEAFF.

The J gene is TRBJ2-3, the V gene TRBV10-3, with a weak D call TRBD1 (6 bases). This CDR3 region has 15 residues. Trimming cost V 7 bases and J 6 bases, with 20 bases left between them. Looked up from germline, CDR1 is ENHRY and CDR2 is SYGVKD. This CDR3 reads CAITRQAGTFDTQYF. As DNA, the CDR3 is TGTGCCATCACGAGACAGGCTGGGACGTTTGATACGCAGTATTTT.

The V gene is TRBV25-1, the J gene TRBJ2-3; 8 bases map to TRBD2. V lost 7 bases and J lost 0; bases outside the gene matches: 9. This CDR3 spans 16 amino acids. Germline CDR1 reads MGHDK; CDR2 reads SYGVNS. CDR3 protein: CASMERGSSSTDTQYF. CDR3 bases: TGTGCCAGCATGGAGCGGGGGTCTTCTAGCACAGATACGCAGTATTTT.

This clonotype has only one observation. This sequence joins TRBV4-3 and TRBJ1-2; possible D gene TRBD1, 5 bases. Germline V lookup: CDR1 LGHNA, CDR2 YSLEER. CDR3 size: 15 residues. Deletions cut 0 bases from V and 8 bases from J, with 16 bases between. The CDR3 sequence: CASSQEGQGVGGYTF. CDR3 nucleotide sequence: TGCGCCAGCAGCCAAGAGGGGCAGGGAGTAGGCGGCTACACCTTC.

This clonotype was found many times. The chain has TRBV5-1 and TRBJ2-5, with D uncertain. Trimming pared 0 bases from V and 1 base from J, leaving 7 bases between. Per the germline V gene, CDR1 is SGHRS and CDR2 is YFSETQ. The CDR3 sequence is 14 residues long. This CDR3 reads CASSLAAGQETQYF. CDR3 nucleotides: TGCGCCAGCAGCTTGGCGGCAGGCCAAGAGACCCAGTACTTC.

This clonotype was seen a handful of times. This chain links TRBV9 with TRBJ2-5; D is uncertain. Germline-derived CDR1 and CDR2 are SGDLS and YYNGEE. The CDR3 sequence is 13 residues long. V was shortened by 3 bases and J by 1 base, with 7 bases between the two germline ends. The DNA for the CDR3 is TGTGCCAGCAGCGAGACGGCCCAAGAGACCCAGTACTTC. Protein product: CASSETAQETQYF.

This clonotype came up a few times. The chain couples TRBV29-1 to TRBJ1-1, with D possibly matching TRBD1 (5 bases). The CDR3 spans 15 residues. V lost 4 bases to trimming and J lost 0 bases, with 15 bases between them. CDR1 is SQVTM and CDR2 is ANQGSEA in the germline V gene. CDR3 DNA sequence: TGCAGCGTTGGGGGGGGATGGGGGATGAACACTGAAGCTTTCTTT. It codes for CSVGGGWGMNTEAFF.

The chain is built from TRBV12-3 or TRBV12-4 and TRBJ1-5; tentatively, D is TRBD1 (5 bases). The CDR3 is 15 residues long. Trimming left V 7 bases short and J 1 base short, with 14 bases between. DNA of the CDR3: TGTGCCAGCACCCCTGGGGGAGTGAGCAATCAGCCCCAGCATTTT. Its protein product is CASTPGGVSNQPQHF.

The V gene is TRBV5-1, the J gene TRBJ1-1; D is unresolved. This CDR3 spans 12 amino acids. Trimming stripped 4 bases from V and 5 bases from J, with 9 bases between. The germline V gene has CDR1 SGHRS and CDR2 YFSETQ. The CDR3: CASSRSSTEAFF. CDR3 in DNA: TGCGCCAGCAGCCGTTCATCAACTGAAGCTTTCTTT.